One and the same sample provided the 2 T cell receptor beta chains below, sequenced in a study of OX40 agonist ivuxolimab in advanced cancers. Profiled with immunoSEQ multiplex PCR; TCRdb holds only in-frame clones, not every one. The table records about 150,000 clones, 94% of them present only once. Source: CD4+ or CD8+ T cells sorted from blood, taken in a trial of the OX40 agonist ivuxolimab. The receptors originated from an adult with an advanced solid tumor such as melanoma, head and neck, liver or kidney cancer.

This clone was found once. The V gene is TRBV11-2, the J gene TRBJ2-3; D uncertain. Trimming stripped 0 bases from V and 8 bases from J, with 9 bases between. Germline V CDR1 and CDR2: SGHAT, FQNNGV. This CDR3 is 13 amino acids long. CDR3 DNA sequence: TGTGCCAGCAGCTTAGATCTTTTGAGTACGCAGTATTTT. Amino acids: CASSLDLLSTQYF.

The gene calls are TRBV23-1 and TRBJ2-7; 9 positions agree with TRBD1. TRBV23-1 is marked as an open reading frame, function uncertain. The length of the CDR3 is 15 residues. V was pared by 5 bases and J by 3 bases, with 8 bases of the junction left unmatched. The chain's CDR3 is CASSEGSTGGYEQYF. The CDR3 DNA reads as TGCGCCAGCAGTGAGGGGTCGACAGGGGGCTACGAGCAGTACTTC.